The 10 T cell receptor beta chains listed next were all sequenced from one sample in a study of spatial heterogeneity in lung cancer. Sample time point: sample taken at primary tumor resection. Each CDR3 protein gets one entry after TCRdb re-called the 5' RACE reads with MiXCR. The sample shows thousands of distinct CDR3 sequences, under 8% of them seen only once. Study-level results: For expanded intratumoral alpha and beta TCRs, counts tracked tumor mutation counts.

Their antigen targets remain unknown. The sample consisted of lung tumor tissue, taken at surgery. These receptors were taken from a male donor with early-stage non-small cell lung cancer.

In its sample, this clonotype ranks as medium-sized. This beta chain is off target for a library built for alpha chains, so its abundance means little. The CDR3 is CASSYSSSSPLHF. The CDR3, as DNA: TGTGCCAGCAGTTACTCGAGTAGTTCACCCCTCCACTTT. The J gene is TRBJ1-6, the V gene TRBV6-5; no definite D call. The V gene's germline CDR1 is MNHEY and CDR2 SVGAGI. Trimming removed 0 bases at V and 9 bases at J, with 6 bases between. CDR3 size: 13 residues.

By share, this clonotype counts as medium-sized. This beta chain represents an off-target read in a library built for alpha chains; its size is of limited meaning. V usage is TRBV20-1 and J usage is TRBJ1-2; D is uncertain. The CDR3 covers 14 residues. Germline assignment: CDR1 DFQATT and CDR2 SNEGSKA (reference sequence). V lost 3 bases, J lost 0 bases, and 11 bases lay in between. The CDR3 DNA reads TGCAGTGCTAGGGTAGGCTACCCTAACTATGGCTACACCTTC. This sequence encodes CSARVGYPNYGYTF.

This clonotype was seen more than once but under ten times. Since the library was made to target alpha chains, this beta chain is a stray read and its abundance is not meaningful. The genes are TRBV6-5 and TRBJ2-1; TRBD2 aligns across 7 bases. Unmatched junction bases numbered 1, after V lost 2 bases and J lost 6 bases. The germline gives CDR1 MNHEY, CDR2 SVGAGI. The CDR3 covers 13 residues. The CDR3 nucleotides read TGTGCCAGCAGTTACGCTAGCGGCAATGAGCAGTTCTTC. This codes for CASSYASGNEQFF.

This clonotype is classed as medium-sized (0.01 to 0.1%). This beta chain represents an off-target read in a library built for alpha chains; its size is of limited meaning. V and J are TRBV6-1 and TRBJ1-5; D possibly corresponds to TRBD1 (5 bases). The V end was cut by 8 bases, the J end by 6 bases, with 17 bases between. This CDR3 region has 14 residues. Germline CDR1 and CDR2: MNHNS and SASEGT. The CDR3 spells CASDVNRGAQPQHF. As DNA, the CDR3 is TGTGCCAGCGACGTTAACCGAGGGGCTCAGCCCCAGCATTTT.

In its sample, this clonotype ranks as medium-sized. A library made for alpha chains picked up this beta chain off target, so its size means little. This sequence joins TRBV6-5 and TRBJ2-5; 7 nucleotides align to TRBD2. The CDR3 runs 13 residues. Unmatched junction bases numbered 6, after V lost 6 bases and J lost 5 bases. The germline gives CDR1 MNHEY, CDR2 SVGAGI. CDR3 in DNA: TGTGCCAGCAGCCTTGGACTAGTTGAGACCCAGTACTTC. Amino acids: CASSLGLVETQYF.

There are many counts of this clonotype. Found in a library prepared for alpha chains, this beta chain is an off-target read, and its abundance has little meaning. This chain connects TRBV12-3 or TRBV12-4 to TRBJ2-6; weak D call: TRBD2 (5 bases). Trimming left V 7 bases short and J 0 bases short, with 10 bases between. CDR3 length: 15 residues. CDR3 loop: CASTTGSSGANVLTF. The DNA of the CDR3 is TGTGCCAGCACGACGGGGAGCTCTGGGGCCAACGTCCTGACTTTC.

This clonotype is labeled medium-sized. The library was prepared for alpha chains; this beta chain is a stray read, so its frequency means little. The chain employs TRBV12-3 or TRBV12-4 and TRBJ1-6; D may be TRBD1 (6 bases). This CDR3 is built from 14 residues. Trimming took off 6 bases at V and 10 bases at J, with 16 bases between the two ends. In nucleotides, the CDR3 is TGTGCCAGCAGCCTAGGGGGGGAACAATCACCCCTCCACTTT. As protein: CASSLGGEQSPLHF.

This clonotype qualifies as medium-sized. A library prepared for alpha chains yielded this beta chain as an off-target read; its size is of little meaning. The J gene is TRBJ2-1, the V gene TRBV7-9; D is ambiguous. The CDR3 totals 12 residues. Germline values: CDR1 SEHNR, CDR2 FQNEAQ (reference sequence). V lost 6 bases to trimming and J lost 5 bases, with 8 bases between them. In DNA, the CDR3 is TGTGCCAGCAGTAGACGAGACAATGAGCAGTTCTTC. Its translation: CASSRRDNEQFF.

This clonotype ranks as medium-sized. The library was prepared for alpha chains; this beta chain is a stray read, so its frequency means little. This chain connects TRBV12-3 or TRBV12-4 to TRBJ2-2; D possibly corresponds to TRBD2 (5 bases). Trimming stripped 6 bases from V and 3 bases from J, with 14 bases between. This CDR3 contains 15 residues. The CDR3 DNA is TGTGCCAGCAGCCCCCACTCCGGGGACACCGGGGAGCTGTTTTTT. Translated, it gives CASSPHSGDTGELFF.

This clonotype is medium-sized. The library was prepared for alpha chains; this beta chain is a stray read, so its frequency means little. The rearrangement uses TRBV28 and TRBJ2-6; D is undetermined. With 6 bases removed from V and 0 bases from J, the gap between germline ends came to 12 bases. The CDR3 has 16 amino acids. Germline V gene data show CDR1 as MDHEN and CDR2 as SYDVKM. DNA of the CDR3: TGTGCCAGCAGCTTAGGACGGTTCTCTGGGGCCAACGTCCTGACTTTC. Translation gives CASSLGRFSGANVLTF. Full variable domain (remainder filled in from reference TRBV28 and TRBJ2-6): DVKVTQSSRYLVKRTGEKVFLECVQDMDHENMFWYRQDPGLGLRLIYFSYDVKMKEKGDIPEGYSVSREKKERFSLILESASTNQTSMYLCASSLGRFSGANVLTFGAGSRLTVL.